A selection of T cell receptor beta chains follows, all from one sample in a study of shared clonotypes between healthy human individuals. The method was immunoSEQ multiplex PCR; TCRdb's version includes in-frame clones alone and lacks a portion of them. The table includes about 2.2 million clones, just over 90% detected once. The sample was naive CD8+ T cells from PBMCs. These receptors all come from a man aged 18 to 35 in good health. Some clones in this sample may be carry-over from other donors' samples. CDR3s include the opening cysteine and the closing phenylalanine or tryptophan. Fields, in order: clone size, J gene, V gene, D gene, CDR3 DNA, CDR3 protein. D genes are given only for firm matches. Only part of the rows carry a size: once, few, many, or a class if the clone is expanded.

clone_size: NA; j_call: TRBJ2-4; v_call: TRBV28; d_call: NA; cdr3_nt: TGTGCCAGCAGTTTACCCAATGGACACCCGTACTTC; cdr3_aa: CASSLPNGHPYF
clone_size: NA; j_call: TRBJ2-1; v_call: TRBV27; d_call: NA; cdr3_nt: TGTGCCAGCAGTTCCATCACTTTTCCGGGAGAACTGGCTGAGCAGTTCTTC; cdr3_aa: CASSSITFPGELAEQFF
clone_size: NA; j_call: TRBJ1-2; v_call: TRBV28; d_call: NA; cdr3_nt: TGTGCCAGCAGTTTCCGAACCTCGAGGGACTATGGCTACACCTTC; cdr3_aa: CASSFRTSRDYGYTF
clone_size: NA; j_call: TRBJ2-3; v_call: TRBV10-1; d_call: TRBD2; cdr3_nt: TGCGCCAGCAGTGAGGAGCGGGAGCGTCCAGATACGCAGTATTTT; cdr3_aa: CASSEERERPDTQYF
clone_size: NA; j_call: TRBJ1-1; v_call: TRBV29-1; d_call: NA; cdr3_nt: TGCAGCGTTGAGGAAGGGGGGAACACTGAAGCTTTCTTT; cdr3_aa: CSVEEGGNTEAFF
clone_size: once; j_call: TRBJ2-7; v_call: TRBV5-6; d_call: NA; cdr3_nt: TGTGCCAGCAGCGGGGGGATTGTTCCCCCCCACGAGCAGTACTTC; cdr3_aa: CASSGGIVPPHEQYF
clone_size: NA; j_call: TRBJ2-7; v_call: TRBV28; d_call: TRBD1; cdr3_nt: TGCGAATCCCGGGACAGGTATCGGGGTTCCGAGCAGTACTTC; cdr3_aa: CESRDRYRGSEQYF
clone_size: NA; j_call: TRBJ1-1; v_call: TRBV25-1; d_call: TRBD1; cdr3_nt: TGTGCCAGCGGGACAGGTCGGACTGAAGCTTTCTTT; cdr3_aa: CASGTGRTEAFF
clone_size: NA; j_call: TRBJ1-1; v_call: TRBV19; d_call: TRBD1; cdr3_nt: TGTGCCAGTAGGGGACAGGGTGGAACTGAAGCTTTCTTT; cdr3_aa: CASRGQGGTEAFF
clone_size: NA; j_call: TRBJ2-7; v_call: TRBV27; d_call: TRBD2; cdr3_nt: TGTGCCAGCAGTTTATTAAGGACTAGCGGAACCCCCTACGAGCAGTACTTC; cdr3_aa: CASSLLRTSGTPYEQYF
clone_size: NA; j_call: TRBJ2-7; v_call: TRBV6-1; d_call: NA; cdr3_nt: TGTGCCAGCAGGGACCTAAGGTACGAGCAGTACTTC; cdr3_aa: CASRDLRYEQYF
clone_size: NA; j_call: TRBJ1-3; v_call: TRBV27; d_call: TRBD1; cdr3_nt: TGTGCCAGCAGTTTAACAGGGGAATCTGGAAACACCATATATTTT; cdr3_aa: CASSLTGESGNTIYF
clone_size: few; j_call: TRBJ1-5; v_call: TRBV27; d_call: NA; cdr3_nt: TGTGCCAGCTCCCGGAGGGGCAGTCAGCCCCAGCATTTT; cdr3_aa: CASSRRGSQPQHF
clone_size: few; j_call: TRBJ1-1; v_call: TRBV4-2; d_call: NA; cdr3_nt: TGTGCCAGCAGCCAAGAGTCAACAGGGCGCACTGAAGCTTTCTTT; cdr3_aa: CASSQESTGRTEAFF
clone_size: NA; j_call: TRBJ2-2; v_call: TRBV28; d_call: NA; cdr3_nt: TGTGCCAGCAGACCTAGCACCGGGGAGCTGTTTTTT; cdr3_aa: CASRPSTGELFF
clone_size: few; j_call: TRBJ1-1; v_call: TRBV7-9; d_call: NA; cdr3_nt: TGTGCCAGCAGCGCTAAACTGAACACTGAAGCTTTCTTT; cdr3_aa: CASSAKLNTEAFF
clone_size: NA; j_call: TRBJ2-7; v_call: TRBV28; d_call: NA; cdr3_nt: TGTGCCAGCTCGGGGTGGGGCTCCTACGAGCAGTACTTC; cdr3_aa: CASSGWGSYEQYF